Below, 9 T cell receptor beta chains from the same sample are listed, as sequenced in a study of blood T cell repertoires in COVID-19. Using immunoSEQ multiplex PCR, the repertoire was profiled, and TCRdb retains in-frame clones only, with some absent. The sample lists a few hundred thousand clones; about nine tenths were seen once. The sample consisted of PBMCs or T cells enriched from blood (not recorded which). These TCRs come from a woman in her forties with acute COVID-19.

The chain is built from TRBV29-1 and TRBJ1-2; D call uncertain. This CDR3 is 12 amino acids long. The germline CDR1 and CDR2 sequences are SQVTM and ANQGSEA. Trimming cost V 1 base and J 10 bases, with 13 bases left between them. The CDR3 coding sequence is TGCAGCGTTGAAGGTTCCAGGCCGCCCTACACCTTC. Protein sequence: CSVEGSRPPYTF.

Written as DNA, the CDR3 is TGTGCCAGTAGTACGCAGGACAGGGGTAACTATGGCTACACCTTC. This gives the protein CASSTQDRGNYGYTF. The V call is TRBV19, the J call TRBJ1-2, with TRBD1 matching 9 bases. J lost 1 base, V lost 4 bases, and 4 bases had no gene match. Germline values: CDR1 LNHDA, CDR2 SQIVND (reference sequence). This CDR3 contains 15 residues.

The CDR3 bases are TGCGCCAGCAGCCCGGGACTAGCGGGTTACAATGAGCAGTTCTTC. As protein: CASSPGLAGYNEQFF. V and J are TRBV5-1 and TRBJ2-1, with 12 nucleotides matching TRBD2. Germline V lookup: CDR1 SGHRS, CDR2 YFSETQ. The length of the CDR3 is 15 residues. V trimming: 4 bases; J trimming: 4 bases; junction bases outside the gene matches: 3.

The genes are TRBV19 and TRBJ2-2, with D possibly being TRBD2 (6 bases). The CDR3 runs 17 residues. Germline-derived CDR1 and CDR2 are LNHDA and SQIVND (reference sequence). V lost 9 bases, J lost 0 bases, and 20 bases lay in between. The CDR3 DNA follows: TGTGCCAGCCACCTAGTAGGGAGGCGGCCGAACACCGGGGAGCTGTTTTTT. Translated: CASHLVGRRPNTGELFF.

This clone occurred once. The rearrangement links TRBV19 to TRBJ1-6, with D tentatively TRBD1 (6 bases). The CDR3 is 17 residues long. The V gene's germline CDR1 is LNHDA and CDR2 SQIVND (reference sequence). Trimming removed 5 bases from V and 7 bases from J, with 21 bases in between. CDR3 sequence reads: CASSLNGAGADNSPLHF. CDR3 bases: TGTGCCAGTAGTTTAAACGGCGCGGGGGCGGACAATTCACCCCTCCACTTT.

This chain links TRBV6-2 or TRBV6-3 with TRBJ2-4, with D possibly TRBD2 on 7 matching bases. CDR3 size: 16 residues. Germline loops: CDR1 MNHEY, CDR2 SVGEGT. Trimming left V 2 bases short and J 2 bases short, with 13 bases between. CDR3 nucleotide sequence: TGTGCCAGCAGTTACGGGGGGGCTCTGTCCAAAAACATTCAGTACTTC. It is translated as CASSYGGALSKNIQYF.

The chain carries TRBV3-1 (or the pseudogene TRBV3-2) and TRBJ2-2; D is unresolved. The CDR3 is 12 residues long. Germline V CDR1 and CDR2: LGHDT, YNNKEL (reference sequence). Between the trimmed V and J ends, which lost 7 bases and 7 bases, there was a span of 10 bases. The CDR3 spells CASIVWSGELFF. In nucleotides, the CDR3 is TGTGCCAGCATTGTGTGGAGCGGGGAGCTGTTTTTT.

The CDR3 DNA follows: TGTGCCAGCAGCCGCCGCTGGACAGGGGAGGGCACAGATACGCAGTATTTT. It yields the protein CASSRRWTGEGTDTQYF. The chain recombines TRBV7-6 with TRBJ2-3; 9 nucleotides agree with TRBD1. This CDR3 comprises 17 residues. V shed 5 bases, J shed 1 base, and the junction held 10 bases outside the gene matches. The germline CDR1 and CDR2 sequences are SGHVS and FNYEAQ.

This clone was detected only once. The gene calls are TRBV18 and TRBJ1-2; tentatively, D is TRBD1 (5 bases). V dropped 3 bases and J dropped 5 bases, with 7 bases sitting between them. CDR1 and CDR2 from the germline V gene are KGHSH and LQKENI. This CDR3 has 12 residues. In DNA form, the CDR3 reads TGTGCCAGCTCACCTCAGGGATATGGCTACACCTTC. The encoded protein is CASSPQGYGYTF.